The clone carrying this T cell receptor (beta chain) was observed at least ten times. The data belong to a study of CD8 T cells in ankylosing spondylitis. In TCRdb, the 5' RACE reads were re-called with MiXCR into one record per CDR3 protein. The sample shows some 130,000 distinct CDR3 sequences, more than 5.5% of them seen only once. V shed 0 bases and J shed 5 bases, with 5 bases lying between them. Germline V gene lookup returns CDR1 MNHEY and CDR2 SVGAGI. This CDR3 region has 13 residues. The source material was blood, either unsorted or a sorted T cell fraction (not recorded which). The genes are TRBV6-5 and TRBJ2-4; D call uncertain. The sequence derives from a female donor with ankylosing spondylitis or in good health (not recorded which). CDR3 sequence: CASSYSQENIQYF. CDR3 sequence (DNA): TGTGCCAGCAGTTACTCTCAGGAAAACATTCAGTACTTC.